The rows below give T cell receptor beta chains drawn from one sample of a study of T cells in narcolepsy. Sequenced by immunoSEQ multiplex PCR; TCRdb stores in-frame clones only, minus some. This sample yields about 30,000 clones, of which roughly four fifths are seen a single time; approximately 0.66% belongs to the top ten. Sequences were obtained from memory (CD45RA-) CD4+ T cells from blood. All receptors come from a human donor in good health. Both conserved end residues are trimmed from each CDR3. Each record gives: V gene, D gene, J gene, CDR3 protein. A D gene is named only where the DNA matches it firmly.

TRBV6-5,.,TRBJ2-2,ASSYQQRVNTGELF
TRBV6-6,.,TRBJ1-1,ASSYDQNTEAF
TRBV6-1,.,TRBJ1-4,ASREQPLRGEKLF
TRBV5-4,.,TRBJ2-3,ASSLALGAITDTQY
TRBV11-2,.,.,ASSPRRGSYEQY
TRBV15,.,TRBJ1-2,ATSSDRSYGYT
TRBV7-9,TRBD1,TRBJ2-1,ASSLAPRTGTNEQF
TRBV2,TRBD2,TRBJ2-7,ASNGEGRTYEQY
TRBV30,TRBD1,TRBJ1-3,AWSVEGGQGTIY
TRBV6-1,.,TRBJ2-5,ASSYSVVETQY
TRBV28,TRBD2,TRBJ2-2,ASSPLGGFTGELF
TRBV5-1,.,TRBJ1-1,ASSLNVGEGFGNTEAF
TRBV30,.,TRBJ1-5,AWSSRANQPQH
TRBV5-7,TRBD1,TRBJ1-4,ASSGGTGGVEKLF
TRBV5-5,.,TRBJ1-2,ASSSTEGYGYT
TRBV11-2,TRBD1,TRBJ2-1,ASSLGIPWDREMHEQF
TRBV25-1,.,TRBJ2-7,ASSLTGFSYEQY
TRBV19,TRBD2,TRBJ2-1,ASSPRGAGLTYNEQF
TRBV30,.,TRBJ2-7,AWTGTEYEQY
TRBV15,.,TRBJ1-2,ATSRKVDQVKGYT
TRBV27,.,TRBJ2-5,ASSLGSRGARVVTQY
TRBV15,.,TRBJ2-7,ATSGGSGGSYEQY
TRBV27,.,TRBJ1-2,ATRGANLYGYT
TRBV11-2,.,TRBJ1-2,ASSATGFLGYT
TRBV5-8,TRBD1,TRBJ1-2,ASSPRTGGVYGYT
TRBV6-1,.,TRBJ2-7,ASSEHTSSYEQY
TRBV7-9,.,TRBJ1-6,ASSTKTGTSSYNSPLH
TRBV10-2,.,TRBJ2-2,ASRTGTTNTGELF
TRBV5-8,TRBD1,TRBJ1-4,ASSSWTGGNEKLF
TRBV6-5,.,TRBJ1-1,ASSVGGRTEAF
TRBV7-8,TRBD1,TRBJ1-1,ASSFGTGVIGTEAF
TRBV4-3,.,TRBJ1-6,ASSQQSVVSPLH
TRBV15,.,TRBJ2-3,ATSLDVGVDTQY
TRBV7-9,.,TRBJ1-1,ASSFMNTEAF
TRBV7-9,.,TRBJ2-5,ASSLKANEWY
TRBV11-2,TRBD2,TRBJ2-7,ASSGYSGGLTYEQY
TRBV28,.,TRBJ1-2,ASSRPFQGIDGYT
TRBV10-3,TRBD2,TRBJ2-3,AISEPGLAGGDSGTDTQY
TRBV19,.,TRBJ2-5,ASSIAQGRRETQY
TRBV7-7,.,TRBJ2-5,ASSPGAGLRETQY
TRBV28,.,TRBJ1-2,ASNVQGTGNYGYT
TRBV7-2,.,TRBJ1-6,ASSLEAGFNSPLH
TRBV5-4,.,TRBJ2-1,ASSSNTYNEQF
TRBV5-1,.,TRBJ1-3,ASSTGGAGNTIY
TRBV30,.,TRBJ1-5,AWSVRGSLNQPQH
TRBV19,TRBD2,TRBJ2-6,ASSIPLGQAGGSGANVLT
TRBV7-9,.,TRBJ2-2,ASSLPLRGELAGELF
TRBV28,.,TRBJ2-5,ASSLLALRGQETQY
TRBV6-5,.,TRBJ1-6,ASSLRDGNSPLH
TRBV21-1,.,TRBJ1-5,ASRGRGYQPQH
TRBV5-5,TRBD2,TRBJ2-5,ASRYQESGGTQY
TRBV5-4,.,TRBJ2-7,ASSFGRTLEQY
TRBV6-1,.,TRBJ2-5,ASSEARQGQETQY
TRBV19,.,TRBJ2-2,ASIANTGELF
TRBV28,TRBD2,TRBJ2-7,ASTPWGGRAYEQY
TRBV11-2,.,TRBJ2-1,ASSLAALVFNNEQF
TRBV2,.,TRBJ1-2,ASSARRQKNYGYT